These T cell receptor beta chains were read from a single sample in a study of shared clonotypes between healthy human individuals. Assay used: immunoSEQ multiplex PCR; TCRdb lists only in-frame clones, some missing. The table lists approximately 640,000 clones, 80% to 95% of them singletons. The sample consisted of memory CD8+ T cells from PBMCs. Source of these receptors: a man aged 18 to 30 in good health. Some clones in this sample may be carry-over from other donors' samples. CDR3s include the opening cysteine and the closing phenylalanine or tryptophan. A D gene is named only where the DNA matches it firmly.

V gene: TRBV7-9; J gene: TRBJ2-1; D gene: TRBD2; CDR3 protein: CASSLGTSGKEQFF; CDR3 DNA: TGTGCCAGCAGCTTGGGGACTAGCGGGAAAGAGCAGTTCTTC
V gene: TRBV9; J gene: TRBJ2-1; D gene: TRBD2; CDR3 protein: CASSVEAGGYNEQFF; CDR3 DNA: TGTGCCAGCAGCGTAGAAGCGGGAGGATACAATGAGCAGTTCTTC
V gene: TRBV28; J gene: TRBJ2-1; D gene: -; CDR3 protein: CASSSGSPFF; CDR3 DNA: TGTGCCAGCAGTTCCGGTTCCCCGTTCTTC
V gene: TRBV27; J gene: TRBJ2-5; D gene: TRBD1; CDR3 protein: CASSSPKQGEETQYF; CDR3 DNA: TGTGCCAGCAGTTCCCCCAAACAGGGGGAAGAGACCCAGTACTTC
V gene: TRBV15; J gene: TRBJ2-7; D gene: -; CDR3 protein: CATSRVRGSSYEQYF; CDR3 DNA: TGTGCCACCAGCAGAGTCCGGGGTAGCTCCTACGAGCAGTACTTC
V gene: TRBV7-3; J gene: TRBJ2-6; D gene: -; CDR3 protein: CASSARESGANVLTF; CDR3 DNA: TGTGCCAGCAGCGCCCGTGAATCTGGGGCCAACGTCCTGACTTTC
V gene: TRBV7-8; J gene: TRBJ2-3; D gene: TRBD2; CDR3 protein: CASSLHGGRSDTQYF; CDR3 DNA: TGTGCCAGCAGCTTACATGGCGGGAGATCAGATACGCAGTATTTT
V gene: TRBV6-1; J gene: TRBJ2-7; D gene: -; CDR3 protein: CASSEGTAYEQYF; CDR3 DNA: TGTGCCAGCAGTGAGGGAACAGCCTACGAGCAGTACTTC
V gene: TRBV4-1; J gene: TRBJ2-1; D gene: -; CDR3 protein: CASSQDGMNSYNEQFF; CDR3 DNA: TGCGCCAGCAGCCAAGATGGCATGAACTCCTACAATGAGCAGTTCTTC
V gene: TRBV28; J gene: TRBJ2-7; D gene: -; CDR3 protein: CASSHGTEDEQYF; CDR3 DNA: TGTGCCAGCAGTCACGGGACCGAGGACGAGCAGTACTTC